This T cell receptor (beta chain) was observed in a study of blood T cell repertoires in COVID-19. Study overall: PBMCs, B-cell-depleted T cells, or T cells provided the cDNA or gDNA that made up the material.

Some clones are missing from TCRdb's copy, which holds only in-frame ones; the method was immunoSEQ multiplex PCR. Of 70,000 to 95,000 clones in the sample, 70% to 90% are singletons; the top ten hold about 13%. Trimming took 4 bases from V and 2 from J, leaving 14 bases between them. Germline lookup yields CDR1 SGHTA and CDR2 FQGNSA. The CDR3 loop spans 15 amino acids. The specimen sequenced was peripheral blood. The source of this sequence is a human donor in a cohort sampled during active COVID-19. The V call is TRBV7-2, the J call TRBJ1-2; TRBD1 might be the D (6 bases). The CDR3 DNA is TGTGCCAGCAGCTCCTCAAACAGGGCGAACTATGGCTACACCTTC. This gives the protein CASSSSNRANYGYTF. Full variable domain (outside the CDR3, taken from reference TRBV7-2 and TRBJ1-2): GAGVSQSPSNKVTEKGKDVELRCDPISGHTALYWYRQSLGQGLEFLIYFQGNSAPDKSGLPSDRFSAERTGGSVSTLTIQRTQQEDSAVYLCASSSSNRANYGYTFGSGTRLTVV.